This TCR beta chain was obtained from a study of cytomegalovirus exposure and HLA in healthy donors. Whole-study findings and limits: Under in vitro conditions, three CMV-associated chains were confirmed as specific for CMV antigens. Sequencing had likely introduced a cluster of highly shared sequence variants as an artifact.

PCR employed 60 Vbeta and 13 Jbeta primers. The protocol was immunoSEQ multiplex PCR, while the TCRdb copy is restricted to in-frame clones and leaves out a portion. The repertoire holds approximately 110,000 clones, 50% to 70% seen once, with 3% to 4.5% in the top ten. This clone was counted a few times. Its specificity is unknown. Germline CDR1 is MGHRA and CDR2 is YSYEKL. Losses at the gene ends were 0 bases for V and 4 bases for J; bases not matched to a gene: 4. The CDR3 has 15 amino acids. The sample taken for sequencing was PBMCs. V gene TRBV4-1 combines with J gene TRBJ1-2; 8 nucleotides agree with TRBD1. This TCR was recovered from a man aged 25 to 45 in good health and CMV-seropositive. The CDR3 spells CASSQEATGVYGYTF. CDR3 nucleotide sequence: TGCGCCAGCAGCCAAGAAGCGACAGGGGTCTATGGCTACACCTTC.